These 9 T cell receptor beta chains came from one sample sequenced in a study of T cells in Graves' hyperthyroidism and ophthalmopathy. Amplified TCR beta CDR3 regions derived from RNA transcripts. The primer set for the first-round RT-PCR of the TCR CDR3 was HTBI. TCRdb redid the calling of the multiplex PCR reads with MiXCR, one entry per CDR3 protein. In the table there are hundreds of thousands of distinct CDR3 sequences, roughly 16% of which are singletons. The sequenced sample was blood. The origin of the receptors is a woman aged 35 to 49 with Graves' ophthalmopathy.

This clonotype was counted many times. The chain uses TRBV20-1 and TRBJ2-3; 10 positions agree with TRBD2. V shed 6 bases, J shed 1 base, and the junction held 10 bases outside the gene matches. The CDR3 contains 16 residues. The V gene's germline CDR1 is DFQATT and CDR2 SNEGSKA (reference sequence). The CDR3 spells CSAPSGGGWGTDTQYF. In DNA, the CDR3 is TGCAGTGCCCCAAGCGGGGGGGGGTGGGGCACAGATACGCAGTATTTT.

This clonotype was picked up many times. The chain recombines TRBV3-1 with TRBJ2-3; 7 positions agree with TRBD2. V was clipped by 4 bases and J by 8 bases; unmatched bases: 6. The germline CDR1 and CDR2 sequences are LGHDT and YNNKEL (reference sequence). CDR3 length equals 13 residues. The CDR3 nucleotides are TGTGCCAGCAGCCTTAACGGCGGGGGTACGCAGTATTTT. It encodes CASSLNGGGTQYF.

This clonotype was recorded many times. The chain employs TRBV12-3 or TRBV12-4 and TRBJ2-7; D is unresolved. V lost 3 bases and J lost 2, with 14 bases in between. The CDR3 has 15 amino acids. The CDR3 reads CASSFRGDQAYEQYF. CDR3 coding DNA: TGTGCCAGCAGTTTTCGTGGCGACCAGGCCTACGAGCAGTACTTC.

The V gene is TRBV12-3 or TRBV12-4, the J gene TRBJ1-1, with D perhaps matching TRBD1 (6 bases). V lost 5 bases and J 1 base, leaving 23 bases between the germline ends. CDR3 length equals 18 residues. The CDR3, as DNA: TGTGCCAGCAGTGGAGAGCGGGGACAACGATTAAAGAACACTGAAGCTTTCTTT. It is translated as CASSGERGQRLKNTEAFF.

This clonotype was observed many times. The chain couples TRBV20-1 to TRBJ2-5, with 10 bases matching TRBD1. Germline V gene sequence: CDR1 DFQATT, CDR2 SNEGSKA (reference sequence). The CDR3 loop spans 14 amino acids. With 6 bases clipped from V and 2 bases from J, the junction kept 6 bases outside the gene matches. The CDR3: CSAPGQGTQETQYF. CDR3 in DNA: TGCAGTGCCCCGGGACAGGGGACGCAAGAGACCCAGTACTTC.

This clonotype was observed a handful of times. The CDR3 DNA reads TGTGCCAGCAGGACACAGGGTACAGAGACCCAGTACTTC. Encoded protein: CASRTQGTETQYF. The chain is built from TRBV6-1 and TRBJ2-5; TRBD1 is a possible D gene (6 bases). This CDR3 spans 13 amino acids. The germline V gene encodes CDR1 MNHNS and CDR2 SASEGT. V lost 6 bases, J lost 4 bases, and 12 bases lay in between.

The count of this clonotype is one. The chain recombines TRBV12-3 or TRBV12-4 with TRBJ1-3; 9 bases fit TRBD1. The V and J ends lost 0 bases and 1 base, in that order; junction bases with no gene match: 7. CDR3 size: 18 residues. CDR3 bases: TGTGCCAGCAGTTTAGCGCTGGGACAGGGCACTTCTGGAAACACCATATATTTT. This encodes CASSLALGQGTSGNTIYF.

This clonotype appeared a few times. The CDR3 nucleotides are TGCAGTGCTAGGGACTCGACCAGGGGTAGCAATCAGCCCCAGCATTTT. Protein product: CSARDSTRGSNQPQHF. This rearrangement joins TRBV20-1 to TRBJ1-5; TRBD1 might be the D (6 bases). V was cut by 3 bases and J by 0 bases, with 15 bases left in between. This CDR3 has 16 amino acids. Germline CDR1 reads DFQATT; CDR2 reads SNEGSKA (reference sequence).

The rearrangement joins TRBV28 to TRBJ2-1; 10 bases fit TRBD2. Germline values: CDR1 MDHEN, CDR2 SYDVKM. The CDR3 totals 16 residues. J gave up 4 bases and V 5 bases, and 8 bases lay outside the gene matches. The CDR3 region is CASSQSGRAWYNEQFF. The CDR3 DNA is TGTGCCAGCAGTCAGAGCGGGAGGGCCTGGTACAATGAGCAGTTCTTC. Variable domain in full (rest from reference TRBV28 and TRBJ2-1): DVKVTQSSRYLVKRTGEKVFLECVQDMDHENMFWYRQDPGLGLRLIYFSYDVKMKEKGDIPEGYSVSREKKERFSLILESASTNQTSMYLCASSQSGRAWYNEQFFGPGTRLTVL.